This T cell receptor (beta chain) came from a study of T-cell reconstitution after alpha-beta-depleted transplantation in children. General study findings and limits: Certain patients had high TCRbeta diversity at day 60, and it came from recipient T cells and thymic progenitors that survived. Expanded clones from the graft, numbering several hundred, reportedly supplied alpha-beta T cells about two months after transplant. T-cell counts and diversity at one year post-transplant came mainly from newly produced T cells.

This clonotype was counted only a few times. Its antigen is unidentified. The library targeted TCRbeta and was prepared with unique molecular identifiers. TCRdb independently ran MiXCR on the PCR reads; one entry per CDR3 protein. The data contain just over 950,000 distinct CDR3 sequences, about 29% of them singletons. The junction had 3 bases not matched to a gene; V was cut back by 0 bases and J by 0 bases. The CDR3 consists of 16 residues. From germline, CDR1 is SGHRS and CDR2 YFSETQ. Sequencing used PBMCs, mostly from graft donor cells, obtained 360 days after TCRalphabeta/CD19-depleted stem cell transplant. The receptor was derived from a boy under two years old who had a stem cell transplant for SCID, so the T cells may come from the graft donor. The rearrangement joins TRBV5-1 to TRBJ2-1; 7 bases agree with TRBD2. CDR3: CASSLGAGVSYNEQFF. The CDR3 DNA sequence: TGCGCCAGCAGCTTGGGGGCGGGGGTCTCCTACAATGAGCAGTTCTTC.